This note documents a single T cell receptor (beta chain) sequence. The sample comes from a study of technical replicates of blood from a few donors. Assay used: immunoSEQ multiplex PCR; TCRdb lists only in-frame clones, some missing. Of 62,000 or so clones listed, around nine tenths are singletons. Sequencing input: PBMCs. This TCR derives from a human donor in good health. Some clones in this sample may be carry-over from other donors' samples.

In DNA form, the CDR3 reads TGTGCCAGCAGCGGGGGACAGGGAACTCTGGGGGCCAACGTCCTGACTTTC. Its protein is CASSGGQGTLGANVLTF. This chain links TRBV9 with TRBJ2-6, with TRBD1 identical over 9 bases. This CDR3 comprises 17 residues. Trimming cost V 3 bases and J 4 bases; bases outside gene matches: 8. From germline, CDR1 is SGDLS and CDR2 YYNGEE.